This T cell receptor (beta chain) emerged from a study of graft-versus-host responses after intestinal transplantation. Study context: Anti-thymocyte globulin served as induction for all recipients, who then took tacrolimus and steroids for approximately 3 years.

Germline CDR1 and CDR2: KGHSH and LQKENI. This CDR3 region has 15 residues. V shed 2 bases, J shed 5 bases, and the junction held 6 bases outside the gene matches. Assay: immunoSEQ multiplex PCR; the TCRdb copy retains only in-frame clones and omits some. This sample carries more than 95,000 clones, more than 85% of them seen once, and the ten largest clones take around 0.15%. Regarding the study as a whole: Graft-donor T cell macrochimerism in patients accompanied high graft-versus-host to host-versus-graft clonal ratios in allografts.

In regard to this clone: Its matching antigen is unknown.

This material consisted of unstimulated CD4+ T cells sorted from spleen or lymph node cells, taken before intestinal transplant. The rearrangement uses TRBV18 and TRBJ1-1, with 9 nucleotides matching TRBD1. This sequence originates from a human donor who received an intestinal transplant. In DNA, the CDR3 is TGTGCCAGCTCACCAAACAGGGGGCTGGGGACTGAAGCTTTCTTT. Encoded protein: CASSPNRGLGTEAFF.